A single count supports the clone carrying this TCR beta chain. The source of the sample is a study of identifying expanded T cells in peripheral blood. Clones were sequenced by immunoSEQ multiplex PCR, and TCRdb holds only the in-frame ones, with some missing. The profile shows 120,000 or so clones, approximately 80% of them singletons. This CDR3 is built from 11 residues. V was pared by 11 bases and J by 4 bases, with 9 bases between. Germline lookup yields CDR1 SGHAT and CDR2 FQNNGV. The sequenced sample was blood. The clonotype comes from a person aged 18-69 years in good health. The genes are TRBV11-2 and TRBJ1-3; D not certain. CDR3 coding DNA: TGTGCCTCGTTTACCGGAAACACCATATATTTT. Amino acids: CASFTGNTIYF.